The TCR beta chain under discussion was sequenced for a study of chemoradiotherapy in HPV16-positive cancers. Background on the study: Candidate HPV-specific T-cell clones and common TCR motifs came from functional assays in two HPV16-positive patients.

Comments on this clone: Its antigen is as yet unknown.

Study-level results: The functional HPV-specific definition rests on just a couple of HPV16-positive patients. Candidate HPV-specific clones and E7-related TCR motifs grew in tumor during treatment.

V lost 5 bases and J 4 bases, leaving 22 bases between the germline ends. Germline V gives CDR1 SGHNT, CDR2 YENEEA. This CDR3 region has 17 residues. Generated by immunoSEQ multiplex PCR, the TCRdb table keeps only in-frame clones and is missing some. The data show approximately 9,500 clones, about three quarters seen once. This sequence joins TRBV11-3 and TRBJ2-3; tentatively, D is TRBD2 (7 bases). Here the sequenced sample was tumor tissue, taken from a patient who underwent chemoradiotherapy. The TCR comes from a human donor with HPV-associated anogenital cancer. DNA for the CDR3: TGTGCCAGCAGCACAAGCGGGACACAATGGGGGGCAGATACGCAGTATTTT. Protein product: CASSTSGTQWGADTQYF.